One T cell receptor beta chain is described in this entry. This sample was taken from a study of human T cells and chemical hapten exposure. MiXCR was run by TCRdb on the RACE reads, yielding one entry per CDR3 protein. This sample carries more than 150,000 distinct CDR3 sequences, more than 20% of them seen once, and the ten largest clones take under 2.5%. As to time point: patch test 3, about 24 weeks after DPC sensitization. The treatment here: therapeutic diphenylcyclopropenone sensitization with weekly scalp DPC. Alopecia patients between 18 and 70 years old and suitable for DPC were used as donors. The V gene lost 8 bases and the J gene lost 3 bases, with 20 bases spanning the gap. The CDR3 runs to 15 residues. Per germline, CDR1 MDHEN and CDR2 SYDVKM.

The sample here was whole blood, taken in connection with sensitization to the hapten diphenylcyclopropenone (DPC). This receptor was obtained from a woman in her thirties or forties with alopecia areata. Some clones in this sample may be carry-over from other donors' samples. V is TRBV28 and J is TRBJ2-7; D may correspond to TRBD1 or TRBD2 (6 bases each). In nucleotides, the CDR3 is TGTGCCAGCCTCAAAGGGGGGCGGTCCAACTACGAGCAGTACTTC. Protein product: CASLKGGRSNYEQYF.